Detailed here is one T cell receptor (beta chain). The PCR employed 60 Vbeta primers together with 13 Jbeta primers. TCRdb keeps only in-frame clones here, not all; method: immunoSEQ multiplex PCR. The sample yields 150,000 to 200,000 clones, roughly 73% seen once. Losses at the gene ends were 3 bases for V and 6 bases for J; bases not matched to a gene: 14. Germline CDR1 reads SGDLS; CDR2 reads YYNGEE. The CDR3 length is 17 residues. The data stem from a study of cytomegalovirus exposure and HLA in healthy donors. This clonotype was obtained from a woman aged 40 to 50 in good health and CMV-seropositive. The chain carries TRBV9 and TRBJ2-2, with 7 positions matching TRBD1. The sample comprised PBMCs. The CDR3 DNA reads as TGTGCCAGCAGCGCTGGGAACAGGGGCCCGTCGGCCGGGGAGCTGTTTTTT. Translation: CASSAGNRGPSAGELFF.